These T cell receptor beta chains were read from a single sample in a study of T cell responses to AZD1222 COVID-19 vaccine. Clones were read by immunoSEQ multiplex PCR, and TCRdb kept only the in-frame ones, dropping some. Of about 130,000 clones listed, just over 90% are singletons. The specimen was peripheral blood, collected 28 days after the second AZD1222 dose. These TCRs come from an adult who received the AZD1222 COVID-19 vaccine. Both conserved end residues are part of each CDR3. The D gene is left open where the match is weak. Size tells how often a clone was seen (once, few, many) or the class of an expanded clone, and some rows leave it out.

length: 13
size: NA
D: NA
J: TRBJ1-2
V: TRBV12-3/TRBV12-4
CDR3: CASSFDSRYGYTF
DNA: TGTGCCAGCAGTTTTGACAGCCGCTATGGCTACACCTTC

length: 16
size: NA
D: TRBD1
J: TRBJ1-6
V: TRBV30
CDR3: CAWKRQGVIRNSPLHF
DNA: TGTGCCTGGAAGAGACAGGGGGTTATCAGAAATTCACCCCTCCACTTT

length: 19
size: once
D: TRBD1
J: TRBJ1-4
V: TRBV5-1
CDR3: CASSQPWDSWDPTNEKLFF
DNA: TGCGCCAGCAGCCAACCTTGGGACAGCTGGGACCCAACTAATGAAAAACTGTTTTTT

length: 17
size: NA
D: TRBD1
J: TRBJ2-1
V: TRBV27
CDR3: CASSPRGQGGLYNEQFF
DNA: TGTGCCAGCAGCCCCCGGGGACAGGGCGGACTTTACAATGAGCAGTTCTTC

length: 13
size: NA
D: NA
J: TRBJ2-7
V: TRBV27
CDR3: CASSPTDSYEQYF
DNA: TGTGCCAGCAGTCCCACCGACTCCTACGAGCAGTACTTC

length: 14
size: NA
D: NA
J: TRBJ2-2
V: TRBV7-9
CDR3: CASSPGSNTGELFF
DNA: TGTGCCAGCAGCCCGGGATCGAACACCGGGGAGCTGTTTTTT

length: 12
size: NA
D: NA
J: TRBJ1-3
V: TRBV12-3/TRBV12-4
CDR3: CASHRAGNTIYF
DNA: TGTGCCAGTCATAGGGCTGGAAACACCATATATTTT

length: 14
size: once
D: TRBD2
J: TRBJ2-1
V: TRBV7-3
CDR3: CASSLAAGGTRQFF
DNA: TGTGCCAGCAGCTTAGCAGCGGGGGGCACGAGGCAGTTCTTC

length: 14
size: NA
D: NA
J: TRBJ2-5
V: TRBV7-3
CDR3: CASSRLPGWLGQYF
DNA: TGTGCCAGCAGCAGATTGCCTGGGTGGCTGGGCCAGTACTTC

length: 14
size: NA
D: TRBD2
J: TRBJ2-1
V: TRBV10-3
CDR3: CAMGGTSGYNEQFF
DNA: TGTGCCATGGGGGGAACTAGCGGATACAATGAGCAGTTCTTC

length: 15
size: NA
D: TRBD1
J: TRBJ1-6
V: TRBV6-5
CDR3: CASSYSGQGRSPLHF
DNA: TGTGCCAGCAGTTACTCGGGACAGGGGCGTTCACCCCTCCACTTT

length: 15
size: NA
D: TRBD1
J: TRBJ1-4
V: TRBV4-1
CDR3: CASSHGTAGREKLFF
DNA: TGCGCCAGCAGCCACGGGACAGCCGGTCGGGAAAAACTGTTTTTT

length: 17
size: NA
D: TRBD2
J: TRBJ2-3
V: TRBV3-1/TRBV3-2
CDR3: CASSQGAGGLVTDTQYF
DNA: TGTGCCAGCAGCCAAGGGGCTGGGGGACTAGTCACAGATACGCAGTATTTT

length: 13
size: NA
D: NA
J: TRBJ2-7
V: TRBV18
CDR3: CASSPTETGEQYF
DNA: TGTGCCAGCTCACCCACCGAGACTGGCGAGCAGTACTTC

length: 14
size: NA
D: TRBD2
J: TRBJ2-5
V: TRBV7-3
CDR3: CASSPHSGGETQYF
DNA: TGTGCCAGCAGCCCCCATAGCGGGGGGGAGACCCAGTACTTC

length: 15
size: NA
D: TRBD1
J: TRBJ2-3
V: TRBV7-9
CDR3: CASSPRRGLTDTQYF
DNA: TGTGCCAGCAGCCCGAGAAGGGGGCTGACAGATACGCAGTATTTT

length: 13
size: NA
D: TRBD1
J: TRBJ1-1
V: TRBV30
CDR3: CAWRPTGGDRAFF
DNA: TGTGCCTGGAGGCCGACAGGGGGCGACAGAGCTTTCTTT

length: 15
size: NA
D: NA
J: TRBJ2-1
V: TRBV19
CDR3: CASSIDRSSYNEQFF
DNA: TGTGCCAGTAGTATAGACCGGAGTTCCTACAATGAGCAGTTCTTC

length: 12
size: few
D: TRBD1
J: TRBJ1-2
V: TRBV5-1
CDR3: CASSPQGSGYTF
DNA: TGCGCCAGCAGCCCACAGGGGTCGGGCTACACCTTC

length: 15
size: NA
D: TRBD1
J: TRBJ1-4
V: TRBV7-8
CDR3: CAIRSWTGEDEKLFF
DNA: TGTGCCATCAGATCCTGGACAGGGGAAGATGAAAAACTGTTTTTT

length: 14
size: NA
D: TRBD1
J: TRBJ1-2
V: TRBV30
CDR3: CAWSVQGQGIPYTF
DNA: TGTGCCTGGAGTGTACAGGGACAGGGGATCCCCTACACCTTC

length: 14
size: NA
D: NA
J: TRBJ2-3
V: TRBV28
CDR3: CASSRTATRDTQYF
DNA: TGTGCCAGCAGCCGGACGGCTACGAGGGATACGCAGTATTTT

length: 15
size: NA
D: NA
J: TRBJ2-5
V: TRBV12-5
CDR3: CASAGPAKKQETQYF
DNA: TGTGCTAGTGCGGGGCCAGCGAAAAAACAAGAGACCCAGTACTTC

length: 15
size: few
D: NA
J: TRBJ1-5
V: TRBV6-1
CDR3: CASSEDSSYNQPQHF
DNA: TGTGCCAGCAGTGAGGACAGTAGTTACAATCAGCCCCAGCATTTT

length: 17
size: NA
D: TRBD1
J: TRBJ2-7
V: TRBV27
CDR3: CASSIVPGQGVYYEQYF
DNA: TGTGCCAGCAGTATCGTACCCGGACAGGGTGTATACTACGAGCAGTACTTC

length: 16
size: NA
D: NA
J: TRBJ2-3
V: TRBV28
CDR3: CASSSQTGRYTDTQYF
DNA: TGTGCCAGCAGTTCTCAGACAGGACGGTACACAGATACGCAGTATTTT

length: 15
size: once
D: TRBD2
J: TRBJ2-5
V: TRBV5-5
CDR3: CASMRTAGVKETQYF
DNA: TGTGCCAGCATGCGAACAGCGGGAGTTAAGGAGACCCAGTACTTC

length: 15
size: NA
D: NA
J: TRBJ2-5
V: TRBV10-2
CDR3: CASSESRAARGTQYF
DNA: TGCGCCAGCAGTGAGTCAAGGGCAGCTAGAGGGACCCAGTACTTC

length: 14
size: NA
D: NA
J: TRBJ1-6
V: TRBV30
CDR3: CAWINKGSNSPLHF
DNA: TGTGCCTGGATAAATAAGGGGAGTAATTCACCCCTCCACTTT

length: 15
size: NA
D: NA
J: TRBJ1-1
V: TRBV18
CDR3: CASSAPVGGHTEAFF
DNA: TGTGCCAGCTCTGCTCCGGTAGGGGGGCACACTGAAGCTTTCTTT

length: 16
size: once
D: NA
J: TRBJ1-2
V: TRBV4-2
CDR3: CASSQGGQGNNYGYTF
DNA: TGTGCCAGCAGCCAAGGAGGTCAGGGGAACAACTATGGCTACACCTTC

length: 16
size: NA
D: NA
J: TRBJ2-2
V: TRBV5-6
CDR3: CASRVRYTGNTGELFF
DNA: TGTGCCAGCAGGGTGCGGTACACAGGAAACACCGGGGAGCTGTTTTTT

length: 15
size: few
D: NA
J: TRBJ1-1
V: TRBV5-1
CDR3: CASSYDRSHNTEAFF
DNA: TGCGCCAGCAGCTACGACCGGAGCCACAACACTGAAGCTTTCTTT

length: 10
size: NA
D: NA
J: TRBJ1-5
V: TRBV10-2
CDR3: CASRSQPQHF
DNA: TGCGCCAGCAGAAGTCAGCCCCAGCATTTT

length: 13
size: NA
D: NA
J: TRBJ2-1
V: TRBV6-6
CDR3: CASTGVRDGEQFF
DNA: TGTGCCAGCACGGGTGTGCGGGATGGTGAGCAGTTCTTC

length: 18
size: NA
D: TRBD2
J: TRBJ2-1
V: TRBV28
CDR3: CASSLASGRKRSYNEQFF
DNA: TGTGCCAGCAGTTTAGCTAGCGGGAGAAAAAGGTCCTACAATGAGCAGTTCTTC

length: 15
size: once
D: NA
J: TRBJ2-1
V: TRBV5-1
CDR3: CASSLEGAWGNEQFF
DNA: TGCGCCAGCAGCTTGGAGGGAGCATGGGGCAATGAGCAGTTCTTC

length: 13
size: NA
D: NA
J: TRBJ2-2
V: TRBV29-1
CDR3: CSVEDGLTGELFF
DNA: TGCAGCGTTGAAGATGGGTTAACCGGGGAGCTGTTTTTT

length: 14
size: NA
D: TRBD1
J: TRBJ1-1
V: TRBV19
CDR3: CASSSTGVNTEAFF
DNA: TGTGCCAGTAGTTCTACAGGGGTGAACACTGAAGCTTTCTTT

length: 12
size: NA
D: NA
J: TRBJ2-1
V: TRBV12-3/TRBV12-4
CDR3: CASSLFLGEQFF
DNA: TGTGCCAGCAGTTTATTCCTGGGTGAGCAGTTCTTC

length: 14
size: NA
D: NA
J: TRBJ1-5
V: TRBV4-1
CDR3: CASSQGVTRQPQHF
DNA: TGCGCCAGCAGCCAAGGGGTCACCAGGCAGCCCCAGCATTTT

length: 15
size: NA
D: NA
J: TRBJ2-1
V: TRBV5-1
CDR3: CASSLATGAGNEQFF
DNA: TGCGCCAGCAGCTTGGCGACGGGAGCCGGCAATGAGCAGTTCTTC

length: 14
size: NA
D: TRBD1
J: TRBJ1-1
V: TRBV6-5
CDR3: CASRPDRGVTEAFF
DNA: TGTGCCAGCAGACCCGACAGGGGGGTCACTGAAGCTTTCTTT

length: 16
size: NA
D: NA
J: TRBJ1-6
V: TRBV11-2
CDR3: CASSGITGPRHSPLHF
DNA: TGTGCCAGCAGCGGGATCACCGGGCCCAGGCATTCACCCCTCCACTTT

length: 15
size: NA
D: NA
J: TRBJ2-7
V: TRBV5-5
CDR3: CASSLATTVAYEQYF
DNA: TGTGCCAGCAGCTTAGCTACGACAGTCGCCTACGAGCAGTACTTC

length: 17
size: NA
D: TRBD1
J: TRBJ1-6
V: TRBV30
CDR3: CAWTHPVSGTGDSPLHF
DNA: TGTGCCTGGACCCACCCCGTCTCCGGGACAGGGGATTCACCCCTCCACTTT

length: 16
size: once
D: NA
J: TRBJ1-5
V: TRBV4-1
CDR3: CASSQVRNWGNQPQHF
DNA: TGCGCCAGCAGCCAAGTTAGGAATTGGGGCAATCAGCCCCAGCATTTT

length: 17
size: NA
D: NA
J: TRBJ2-7
V: TRBV18
CDR3: CASSPQGGLRLAYEQYF
DNA: TGTGCCAGCTCACCACAGGGCGGGCTCCGCTTGGCCTACGAGCAGTACTTC

length: 14
size: NA
D: NA
J: TRBJ2-7
V: TRBV10-3
CDR3: CAIGIGGRNYEQYF
DNA: TGTGCCATCGGTATCGGGGGCCGCAACTACGAGCAGTACTTC

length: 17
size: NA
D: NA
J: TRBJ1-3
V: TRBV19
CDR3: CASSIIGRSYSGNTIYF
DNA: TGTGCCAGTAGTATAATCGGCCGAAGCTACTCTGGAAACACCATATATTTT

length: 15
size: NA
D: TRBD1
J: TRBJ1-4
V: TRBV5-5
CDR3: CASSQGTGGPEKLFF
DNA: TGTGCCAGCAGCCAAGGGACAGGGGGACCTGAAAAACTGTTTTTT